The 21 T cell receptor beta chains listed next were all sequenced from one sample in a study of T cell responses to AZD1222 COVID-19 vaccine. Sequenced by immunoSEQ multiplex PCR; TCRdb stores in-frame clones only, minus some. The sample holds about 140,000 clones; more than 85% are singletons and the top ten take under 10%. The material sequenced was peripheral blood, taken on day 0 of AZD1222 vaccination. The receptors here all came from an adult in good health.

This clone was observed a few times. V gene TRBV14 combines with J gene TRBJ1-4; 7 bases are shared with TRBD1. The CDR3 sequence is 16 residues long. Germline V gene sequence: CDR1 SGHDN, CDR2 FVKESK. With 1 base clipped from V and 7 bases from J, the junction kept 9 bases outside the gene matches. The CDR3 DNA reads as TGTGCCAGCAGCCAAGTCACAGGGGCTAGTTCTGAAAAACTGTTTTTT. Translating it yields CASSQVTGASSEKLFF.

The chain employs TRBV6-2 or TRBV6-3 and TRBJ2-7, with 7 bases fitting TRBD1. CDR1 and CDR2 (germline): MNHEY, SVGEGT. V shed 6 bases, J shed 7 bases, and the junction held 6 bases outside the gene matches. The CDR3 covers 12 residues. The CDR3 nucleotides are TGTGCCAGCAGCACAGACAGGGCAGAGCAGTACTTC. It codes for CASSTDRAEQYF.

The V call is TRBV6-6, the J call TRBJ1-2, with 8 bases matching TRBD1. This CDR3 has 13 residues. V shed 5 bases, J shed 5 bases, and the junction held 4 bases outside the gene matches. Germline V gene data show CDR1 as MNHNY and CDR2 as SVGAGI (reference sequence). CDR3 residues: CASSLQGEYGYTF. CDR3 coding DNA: TGTGCCAGCAGTCTACAGGGGGAGTATGGCTACACCTTC.

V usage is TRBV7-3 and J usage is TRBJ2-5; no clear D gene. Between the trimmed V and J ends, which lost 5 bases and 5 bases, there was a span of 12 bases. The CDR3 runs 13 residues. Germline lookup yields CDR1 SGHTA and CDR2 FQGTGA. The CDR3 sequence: CASSRDNSETQYF. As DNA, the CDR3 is TGTGCCAGCAGCAGAGACAACTCGGAGACCCAGTACTTC.

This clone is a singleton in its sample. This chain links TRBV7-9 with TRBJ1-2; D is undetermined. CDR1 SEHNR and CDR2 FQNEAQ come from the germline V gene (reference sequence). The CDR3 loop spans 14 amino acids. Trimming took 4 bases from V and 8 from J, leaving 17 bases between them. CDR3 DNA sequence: TGTGCCAGCAGCTCTTACGGTGTGGTGAACGGCTACACCTTC. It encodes CASSSYGVVNGYTF. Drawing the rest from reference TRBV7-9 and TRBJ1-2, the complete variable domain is DTGVSQNPRHKITKRGQNVTFRCDPISEHNRLYWYRQTLGQGPEFLTYFQNEAQLEKSRLLSDRFSAERPKGSFSTLEIQRTEQGDSAMYLCASSSYGVVNGYTFGSGTRLTVV.

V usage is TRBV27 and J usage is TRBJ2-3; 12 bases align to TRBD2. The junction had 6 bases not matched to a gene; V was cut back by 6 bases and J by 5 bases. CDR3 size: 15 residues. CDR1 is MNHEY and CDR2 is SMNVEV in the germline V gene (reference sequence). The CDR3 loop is CASSVLAGGRDTQYF. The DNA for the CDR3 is TGTGCCAGCAGCGTCCTAGCGGGGGGGCGAGATACGCAGTATTTT.

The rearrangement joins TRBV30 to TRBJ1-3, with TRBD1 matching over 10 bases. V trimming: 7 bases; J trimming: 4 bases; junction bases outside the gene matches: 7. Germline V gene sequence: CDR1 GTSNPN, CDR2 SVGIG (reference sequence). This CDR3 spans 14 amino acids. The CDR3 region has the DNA TGTGCCTTTACGCCGGGACAGGGGGGAAACACCATATATTTT. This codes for CAFTPGQGGNTIYF.

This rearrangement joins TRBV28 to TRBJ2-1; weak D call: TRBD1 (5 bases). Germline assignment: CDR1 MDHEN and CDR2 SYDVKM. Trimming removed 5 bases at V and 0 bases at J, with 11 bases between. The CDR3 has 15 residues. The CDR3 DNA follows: TGTGCCAGCAGTCCCCGACAGTCCTCCTACAATGAGCAGTTCTTC. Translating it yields CASSPRQSSYNEQFF.

CDR3 sequence reads: CASSLQGDSTEAFF. The CDR3 DNA reads TGTGCCAGCAGTTTACAAGGGGATAGCACTGAAGCTTTCTTT. The chain carries TRBV27 and TRBJ1-1, with D possibly TRBD1 on 5 matching bases. Trimming took 2 bases from V and 4 from J, leaving 11 bases between them. The CDR3 loop spans 14 amino acids. Germline assignment: CDR1 MNHEY and CDR2 SMNVEV (reference sequence).

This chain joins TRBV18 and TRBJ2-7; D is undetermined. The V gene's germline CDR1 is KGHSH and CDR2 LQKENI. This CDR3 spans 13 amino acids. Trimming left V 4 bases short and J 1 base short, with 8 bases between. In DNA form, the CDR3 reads TGTGCCAGCTCACGGACGGTTTCCTACGAGCAGTACTTC. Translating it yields CASSRTVSYEQYF.

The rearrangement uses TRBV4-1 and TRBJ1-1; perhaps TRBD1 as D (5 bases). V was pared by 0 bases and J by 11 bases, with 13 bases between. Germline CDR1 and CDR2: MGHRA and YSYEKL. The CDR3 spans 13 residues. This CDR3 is CASSQEVGAMAFF. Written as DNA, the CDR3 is TGCGCCAGCAGCCAAGAAGTAGGGGCCATGGCTTTCTTT.

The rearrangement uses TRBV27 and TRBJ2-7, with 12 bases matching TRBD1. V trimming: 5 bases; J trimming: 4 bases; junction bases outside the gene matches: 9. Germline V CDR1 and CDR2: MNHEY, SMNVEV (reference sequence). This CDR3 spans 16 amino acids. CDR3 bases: TGTGCCAGCAGTGCGTCCGGGACAGGGGGCTGGTACGAGCAGTACTTC. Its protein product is CASSASGTGGWYEQYF.

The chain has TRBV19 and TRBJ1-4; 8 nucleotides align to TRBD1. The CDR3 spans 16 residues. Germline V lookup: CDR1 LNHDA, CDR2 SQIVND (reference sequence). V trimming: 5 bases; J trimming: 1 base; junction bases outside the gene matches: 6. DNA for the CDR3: TGTGCCAGTAGTCATATCAGGGGGCAAACTAATGAAAAACTGTTTTTT. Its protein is CASSHIRGQTNEKLFF.

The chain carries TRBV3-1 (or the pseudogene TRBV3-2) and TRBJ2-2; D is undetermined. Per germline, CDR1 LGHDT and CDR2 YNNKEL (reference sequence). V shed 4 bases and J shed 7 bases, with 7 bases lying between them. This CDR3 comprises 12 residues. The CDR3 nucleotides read TGTGCCAGCAGCCCAGAGAGCGGGGAGCTGTTTTTT. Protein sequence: CASSPESGELFF.

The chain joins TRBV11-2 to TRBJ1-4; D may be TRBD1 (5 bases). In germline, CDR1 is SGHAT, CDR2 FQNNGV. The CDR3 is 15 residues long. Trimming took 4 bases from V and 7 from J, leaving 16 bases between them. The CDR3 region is CASSSSGGRIEKLFF. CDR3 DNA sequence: TGTGCCAGCAGCTCCTCCGGGGGGAGGATTGAAAAACTGTTTTTT.

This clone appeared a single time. The CDR3 DNA is TGTGCCAGCAGCCAAGATATGGGGACAGGGGCTGGCTACACCTTC. This encodes CASSQDMGTGAGYTF. V and J are TRBV3-1 (or the pseudogene TRBV3-2) and TRBJ1-2; the match to TRBD1 covers 10 bases. The CDR3 has 15 residues. In germline, CDR1 is LGHDT, CDR2 YNNKEL (reference sequence). V gave up 0 bases and J gave up 7 bases; unmatched junction bases: 5.

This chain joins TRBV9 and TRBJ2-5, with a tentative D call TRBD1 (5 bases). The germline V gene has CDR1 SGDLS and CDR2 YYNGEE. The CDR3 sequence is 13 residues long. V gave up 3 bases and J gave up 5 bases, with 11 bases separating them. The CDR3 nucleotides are TGTGCCAGCAGCGAGACAGAGGTGGAGACCCAGTACTTC. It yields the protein CASSETEVETQYF.

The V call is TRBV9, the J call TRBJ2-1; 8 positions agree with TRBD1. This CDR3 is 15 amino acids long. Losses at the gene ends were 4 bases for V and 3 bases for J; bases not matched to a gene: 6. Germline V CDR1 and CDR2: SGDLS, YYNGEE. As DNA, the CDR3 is TGTGCCAGCAGCTTCCGGGACAGGAGCTACAATGAGCAGTTCTTC. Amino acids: CASSFRDRSYNEQFF.

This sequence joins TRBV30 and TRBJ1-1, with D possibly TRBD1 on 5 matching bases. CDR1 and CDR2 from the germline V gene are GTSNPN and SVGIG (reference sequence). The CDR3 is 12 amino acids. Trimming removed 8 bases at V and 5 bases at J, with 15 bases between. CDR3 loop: CAGRDPKTEAFF. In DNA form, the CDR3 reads TGTGCCGGCCGGGACCCGAAAACTGAAGCTTTCTTT.

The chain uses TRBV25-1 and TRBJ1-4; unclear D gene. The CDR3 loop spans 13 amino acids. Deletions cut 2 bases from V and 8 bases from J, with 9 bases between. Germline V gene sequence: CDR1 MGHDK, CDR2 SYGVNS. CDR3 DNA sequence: TGTGCCAGCAGTGAAGGAGGTTACGAAAAACTGTTTTTT. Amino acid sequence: CASSEGGYEKLFF.

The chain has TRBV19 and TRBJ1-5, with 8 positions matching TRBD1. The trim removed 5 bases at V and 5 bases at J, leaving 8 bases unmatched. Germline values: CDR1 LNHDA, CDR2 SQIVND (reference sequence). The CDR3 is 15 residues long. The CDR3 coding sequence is TGTGCCAGTAGTCGGGACAGGACGAGGGATCAGCCCCAGCATTTT. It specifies CASSRDRTRDQPQHF.